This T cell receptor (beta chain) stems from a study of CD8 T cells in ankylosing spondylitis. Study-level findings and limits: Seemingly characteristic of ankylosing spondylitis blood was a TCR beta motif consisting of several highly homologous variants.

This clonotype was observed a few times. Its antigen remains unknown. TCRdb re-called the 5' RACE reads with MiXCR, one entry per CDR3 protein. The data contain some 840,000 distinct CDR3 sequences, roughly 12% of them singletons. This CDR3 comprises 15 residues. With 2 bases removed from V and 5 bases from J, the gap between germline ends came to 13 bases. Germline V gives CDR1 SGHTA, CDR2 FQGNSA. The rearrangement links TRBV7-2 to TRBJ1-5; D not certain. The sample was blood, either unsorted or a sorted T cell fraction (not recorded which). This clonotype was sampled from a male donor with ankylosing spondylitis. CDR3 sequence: CASSLNLRRDQPQHF. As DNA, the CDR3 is TGTGCCAGCAGCTTAAATCTTCGTCGGGATCAGCCCCAGCATTTT.